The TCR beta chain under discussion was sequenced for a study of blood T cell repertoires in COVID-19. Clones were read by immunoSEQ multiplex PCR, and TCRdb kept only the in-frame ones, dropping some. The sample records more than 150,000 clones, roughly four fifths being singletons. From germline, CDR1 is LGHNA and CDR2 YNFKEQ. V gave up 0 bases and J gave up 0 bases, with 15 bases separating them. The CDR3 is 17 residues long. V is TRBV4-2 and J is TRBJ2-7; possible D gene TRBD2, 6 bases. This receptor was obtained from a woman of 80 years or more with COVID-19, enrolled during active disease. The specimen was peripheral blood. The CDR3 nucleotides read TGTGCCAGCAGCCAAGATATCGGGGGAGGCAGCTCCTACGAGCAGTACTTC. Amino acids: CASSQDIGGGSSYEQYF.